The 24 T cell receptor beta chains presented below share a single source sample, sequenced in a study of shared clonotypes between healthy human individuals. Assay: immunoSEQ multiplex PCR; the TCRdb copy retains only in-frame clones and omits some. This table holds about 1,800,000 clones, approximately 94% found once. Terminally differentiated effector memory CD45RA+ cells were excluded by CCR7 positive selection of CD45RO-negative cells. Sequencing input: naive CD8+ T cells sorted from blood. The source of these receptors is a man aged 18 to 35 in good health.

This chain joins TRBV12-5 and TRBJ1-5, with D uncertain. Per germline, CDR1 LGHNT and CDR2 FRNRAP. This CDR3 region has 12 residues. Between the trimmed V and J ends, which lost 1 base and 6 bases, there was a span of 4 bases. The DNA for the CDR3 is TGTGCTAGTGGTTTGGACGGTCAGCCCCAGCATTTT. This gives the protein CASGLDGQPQHF.

The gene calls are TRBV2 and TRBJ1-2; D not certain. The CDR3 is 16 residues long. Germline CDR1 is SNHLY and CDR2 is FYNNEI. V was cut by 2 bases and J by 7 bases, with 20 bases left in between. The CDR3, as DNA: TGTGCCAGCAGTGAAACGGGCAGGCAGGCACTCTTTGGCTACACCTTC. Translating gives CASSETGRQALFGYTF. Combining the CDR3 with reference TRBV2 and TRBJ1-2 gives the whole variable domain EPEVTQTPSHQVTQMGQEVILRCVPISNHLYFYWYRQILGQKVEFLVSFYNNEISEKSEIFDDQFSVERPDGSNFTLKIRSTKLEDSAMYFCASSETGRQALFGYTFGSGTRLTVV.

The V gene is TRBV11-2, the J gene TRBJ2-3; D ambiguous. V dropped 5 bases and J dropped 2 bases, with 17 bases sitting between them. Germline loops: CDR1 SGHAT, CDR2 FQNNGV. CDR3 size: 16 residues. CDR3 residues: CASSPFGDINTDTQYF. Written as DNA, the CDR3 is TGTGCCAGCAGCCCGTTTGGCGATATAAACACAGATACGCAGTATTTT.

V is TRBV6-6 and J is TRBJ2-7; 14 nucleotides match TRBD2. The CDR3 extends over 16 amino acids. Germline assignment: CDR1 MNHNY and CDR2 SVGAGI (reference sequence). V lost 5 bases and J lost 5; bases outside the gene matches: 8. CDR3 sequence: CASSPFGTSGSDEQYF. The CDR3 DNA reads as TGTGCCAGCAGTCCCTTCGGGACTAGCGGGAGTGACGAGCAGTACTTC.

The V and J genes are TRBV19 and TRBJ1-2; D ambiguous. Trimming took 7 bases from V and 4 from J, leaving 7 bases between them. CDR1 and CDR2 (germline): LNHDA, SQIVND (reference sequence). CDR3 length: 11 residues. The CDR3 region has the DNA TGTGCCAGTATTGATCCCTATGGCTACACCTTC. Amino acid sequence: CASIDPYGYTF.

With respect to this clone: A much larger clone differs from this one at a single base, so this may be a read error. The sample holds other DNA sequences that translate to the same CDR3. The chain carries TRBV11-2 and TRBJ1-1; weak D call: TRBD1 (5 bases). Germline CDR1 is SGHAT and CDR2 is FQNNGV. Between the trimmed V and J ends, which lost 3 bases and 5 bases, there was a span of 7 bases. CDR3 length equals 12 residues. CDR3 sequence (DNA): TGTGCCAGCAGCTTTGGGGGGACTGAAGCTTTCTTT. Translation: CASSFGGTEAFF.

The chain uses TRBV19 and TRBJ1-4; D is unresolved. The CDR3 covers 15 residues. V gave up 6 bases and J gave up 4 bases, with 15 bases separating them. Germline V gives CDR1 LNHDA, CDR2 SQIVND (reference sequence). This CDR3 reads CASRSTRRINEKLFF. CDR3 bases: TGTGCCAGTAGGAGTACTAGACGGATTAATGAAAAACTGTTTTTT.

The chain has TRBV27 and TRBJ2-1; D is perhaps TRBD1 or TRBD2 (5 bases each). With 7 bases removed from V and 6 bases from J, the gap between germline ends came to 19 bases. Germline V gene data show CDR1 as MNHEY and CDR2 as SMNVEV (reference sequence). The CDR3 totals 15 residues. The chain's CDR3 is CASTVGWGTGNEQFF. CDR3 sequence (DNA): TGTGCCAGCACCGTTGGTTGGGGGACGGGCAATGAGCAGTTCTTC.

Concerning this clone: One end of the junction varies from germline; a read error may be responsible. V is TRBV10-3 and J is TRBJ2-1, with 7 bases that match TRBD1. Germline CDR1 and CDR2: ENHRY and SYGVKD. The CDR3 contains 12 residues. The CDR3 region has the DNA TGTGCCATCAGCCACAGACAGGGTTGGGCAATCTTC. It codes for CAISHRQGWAIF.

The chain carries TRBV6-6 and TRBJ1-2; 12 nucleotides line up with TRBD1. This CDR3 has 15 amino acids. Germline V gene data show CDR1 as MNHNY and CDR2 as SVGAGI (reference sequence). The ends lost 5 bases at V and 5 bases at J; junction bases unmatched: 6. The CDR3 spells CASSPGQGAFYGYTF. In DNA form, the CDR3 reads TGTGCCAGCAGTCCGGGACAGGGGGCGTTTTATGGCTACACCTTC.

Comments on this clone: Other DNA sequences within the sample encode an identical CDR3. The chain links TRBV27 to TRBJ2-1, with 11 nucleotides matching TRBD2. Trimming removed 5 bases from V and 4 bases from J; junction bases left unmatched: 4. There are 15 residues in the CDR3. Germline-derived CDR1 and CDR2 are MNHEY and SMNVEV (reference sequence). This chain's CDR3 is CASSPGTSGYNEQFF. CDR3 DNA sequence: TGTGCCAGCAGTCCCGGGACTAGCGGTTACAATGAGCAGTTCTTC.

The CDR3 is CASSDLRTGWETQYF. CDR3 nucleotides: TGTGCCAGCAGTGATCTCAGGACAGGGTGGGAGACCCAGTACTTC. The rearrangement links TRBV6-1 to TRBJ2-5; TRBD1 agrees at 8 bases. This CDR3 contains 15 residues. Trimming removed 3 bases from V and 5 bases from J; junction bases left unmatched: 8. The V gene's germline CDR1 is MNHNS and CDR2 SASEGT.

This rearrangement joins TRBV9 to TRBJ2-4, with TRBD2 as a possible D gene (5 bases). The CDR3 extends over 18 amino acids. Germline V CDR1 and CDR2: SGDLS, YYNGEE. V was clipped by 0 bases and J by 0 bases, with 16 bases between them. The CDR3, as DNA: TGTGCCAGCAGCGTAGTACGGCGAGGGAGACTAGCCAAAAACATTCAGTACTTC. Translation gives CASSVVRRGRLAKNIQYF.

V and J are TRBV9 and TRBJ1-4, with D hard to call. This CDR3 comprises 15 residues. Per the germline V gene, CDR1 is SGDLS and CDR2 is YYNGEE. V lost 4 bases to trimming and J lost 8 bases, with 18 bases between them. The CDR3 sequence: CASSPFGSVGEKLFF. The CDR3 DNA reads TGTGCCAGCAGCCCCTTTGGTTCCGTCGGGGAAAAACTGTTTTTT.

Concerning this clone: Different DNA sequences within this sample yield the same CDR3. The chain combines TRBV19 with TRBJ2-7; 11 bases fit TRBD2. J was trimmed by 3 bases and V by 5 bases; bases with no gene match: 3. The CDR3 has 14 residues. The germline CDR1 and CDR2 sequences are LNHDA and SQIVND (reference sequence). CDR3 DNA sequence: TGTGCCAGTAGTGCTGGACTAGCGGGCTACGAGCAGTACTTC. Its protein product is CASSAGLAGYEQYF.

This clone was seen just once. The rearrangement links TRBV6-5 to TRBJ2-2, with TRBD1 identical over 7 bases. CDR1 is MNHEY and CDR2 is SVGAGI in the germline V gene. With V trimmed by 6 bases and J by 0 bases, 1 base remained unmatched. The CDR3 length is 14 residues. This CDR3 is CASRGTANTGELFF. For the CDR3, the DNA is TGTGCCAGCAGAGGGACAGCGAACACCGGGGAGCTGTTTTTT.

The J gene is TRBJ1-1, the V gene TRBV28; D call uncertain. CDR1 and CDR2 from the germline V gene are MDHEN and SYDVKM. The V end lost 7 bases, the J end lost 4 bases, and 16 bases lay between the germline ends. CDR3 length: 14 residues. CDR3 sequence: CASTDPFKSTEAFF. CDR3 DNA sequence: TGTGCCAGCACCGACCCCTTCAAGAGCACTGAAGCTTTCTTT.

The DNA of the CDR3 is TGTGCCAGCCGACTTGGAGGGCAGGAGACCCAGTACTTC. It encodes CASRLGGQETQYF. The V and J genes are TRBV11-2 and TRBJ2-5; the D gene is possibly TRBD2 (6 bases). This CDR3 has 13 residues. Germline CDR1 and CDR2: SGHAT and FQNNGV. The ends were cut back, 8 bases at V and 5 bases at J, with 15 bases in the middle.

J is TRBJ1-2 and V is TRBV27, with 7 nucleotides matching TRBD1. V lost 4 bases and J lost 4; bases outside the gene matches: 12. The CDR3 runs 16 residues. The germline CDR1 and CDR2 sequences are MNHEY and SMNVEV (reference sequence). In DNA form, the CDR3 reads TGTGCCAGCAGTTACGGTGAGGGGGCGCCGATCTATGGCTACACCTTC. Its protein product is CASSYGEGAPIYGYTF.

The rearrangement links TRBV13 to TRBJ2-1; 7 bases agree with TRBD2. Germline CDR1 PRHDT, CDR2 FYEKMQ (reference sequence). With V trimmed by 5 bases and J by 7 bases, 14 bases remained unmatched. This CDR3 has 16 residues. DNA of the CDR3: TGTGCCAGCAGCGCCTCCCTAGCGGCCGATAATAATGAGCAGTTCTTC. Translated: CASSASLAADNNEQFF.

V usage is TRBV14 and J usage is TRBJ1-4; D gene uncertain. Between the trimmed V and J ends, which lost 0 bases and 6 bases, there was a span of 17 bases. The CDR3 runs to 17 residues. Germline V lookup: CDR1 SGHDN, CDR2 FVKESK. The CDR3, as DNA: TGTGCCAGCAGCCAAGAACCCCCGTATGAGGCCGATGAAAAACTGTTTTTT. It yields the protein CASSQEPPYEADEKLFF.

CDR3 region: CAWNRQGVYEQYF. The CDR3 DNA reads TGTGCCTGGAATCGACAGGGGGTATACGAGCAGTACTTC. The chain combines TRBV30 with TRBJ2-7, with 9 bases lining up with TRBD1. The junction had 5 bases not matched to a gene; V was cut back by 4 bases and J by 4 bases. The CDR3 length is 13 residues. Germline-derived CDR1 and CDR2 are GTSNPN and SVGIG (reference sequence).

In DNA, the CDR3 is TGTGCCAGCAGCCCTATAGCGGGAGACAACTACGAGCAGTACTTC. This gives the protein CASSPIAGDNYEQYF. The chain combines TRBV7-6 with TRBJ2-7; 9 positions agree with TRBD2. Germline assignment: CDR1 SGHVS and CDR2 FNYEAQ. This CDR3 is 15 amino acids long. Unmatched junction bases numbered 8, after V lost 5 bases and J lost 3 bases.

This chain connects TRBV7-9 to TRBJ1-5; TRBD1 matches at 9 bases. Germline assignment: CDR1 SEHNR and CDR2 FQNEAQ (reference sequence). J lost 4 bases, V lost 5 bases, and 6 bases had no gene match. This CDR3 is built from 15 residues. The CDR3 sequence is CASSRTGTGNQPQHF. CDR3 bases: TGTGCCAGCAGCCGCACCGGGACAGGGAATCAGCCCCAGCATTTT.